The 9 T cell receptor beta chains listed next were all sequenced from one sample in a study of cytomegalovirus exposure and HLA in healthy donors (dated by TCRdb to about 2017). Library generation was performed with the immunoSEQ multiplex PCR assay. For the multiplex PCR, a mixture combining 60 forward primers for TCR Vbeta segments and 13 reverse primers for TCR Jbeta segments was used. The immuneACCESS repertoire file appears here via TCRdb, limited to in-frame rearrangements. These files lack a portion of the clones; in checked studies, under half of the deficit traces to unresolved V genes, and the cause of the others is not known. For this sample there are about 270,000 clones; roughly 89% appear just once. Less than 4% of the sample comes from the top ten. The sequenced material came from PBMCs. The receptors were sampled from a man aged 35 to 55 in good health and CMV-seropositive.

The chain uses TRBV10-2 and TRBJ1-4, with a weak D call TRBD1 (6 bases). V shed 4 bases and J shed 4 bases, with 10 bases lying between them. The length of the CDR3 is 14 residues. Germline lookup yields CDR1 WSHSY and CDR2 SAAADI. CDR3 DNA: TGCGCCAGCAGTGCACAGGGCCGTAATGAAAAACTGTTTTTT. Protein: CASSAQGRNEKLFF.

The chain joins TRBV6-5 to TRBJ2-1; tentatively, D is TRBD2 (6 bases). Germline CDR1 reads MNHEY; CDR2 reads SVGAGI. This CDR3 is 15 amino acids long. V lost 8 bases and J lost 3, with 17 bases in between. CDR3: CASRSAPGSYNEQFF. Written as DNA, the CDR3 is TGTGCCAGCCGGTCTGCCCCCGGGAGCTACAATGAGCAGTTCTTC.

The chain uses TRBV18 and TRBJ1-3, with TRBD1 as a possible D gene (5 bases). CDR3 length: 13 amino acids. Germline CDR1 KGHSH, CDR2 LQKENI. Deletions cut 4 bases from V and 2 bases from J, with 6 bases between. The CDR3 nucleotides read TGTGCCAGCTCACTGACAGCTGGAAACACCATATATTTT. Encoded protein: CASSLTAGNTIYF.

This clone showed up just a few times. The V and J genes are TRBV7-6 and TRBJ2-1; tentative D call: TRBD2 (6 bases). The CDR3 totals 14 residues. V dropped 4 bases and J dropped 4 bases, with 11 bases sitting between them. In germline, CDR1 is SGHVS, CDR2 FNYEAQ. In nucleotides, the CDR3 is TGTGCCAGCAGCTCGGAGGGCCTGTACAATGAGCAGTTCTTC. Translating it yields CASSSEGLYNEQFF. Drawing the rest from reference TRBV7-6 and TRBJ2-1, the complete variable domain is GAGVSQSPRYKVTKRGQDVALRCDPISGHVSLYWYRQALGQGPEFLTYFNYEAQQDKSGLPNDRFSAERPEGSISTLTIQRTEQRDSAMYRCASSSEGLYNEQFFGPGTRLTVL.

This rearrangement joins TRBV5-1 to TRBJ2-7, with 8 bases fitting TRBD2. Germline CDR1 is SGHRS and CDR2 is YFSETQ. V lost 3 bases to trimming and J lost 0 bases; unmatched junction nucleotides: 8. The CDR3 runs 16 residues. The CDR3 DNA reads as TGCGCCAGCAGCTACTCAAGCGGGAGCCTCTCCTACGAGCAGTACTTC. Translated: CASSYSSGSLSYEQYF.

The chain is built from TRBV7-3 and TRBJ1-1; D uncertain. The CDR3 runs to 14 residues. With 2 bases removed from V and 4 bases from J, the gap between germline ends came to 11 bases. Germline V gene sequence: CDR1 SGHTA, CDR2 FQGTGA. CDR3 residues: CASSLSGVVTEAFF. In DNA, the CDR3 is TGTGCCAGCAGCTTATCCGGGGTGGTCACTGAAGCTTTCTTT. Full variable domain (remainder filled in from reference TRBV7-3 and TRBJ1-1): GAGVSQTPSNKVTEKGKYVELRCDPISGHTALYWYRQSLGQGPEFLIYFQGTGAADDSGLPNDRFFAVRPEGSVSTLKIQRTERGDSAVYLCASSLSGVVTEAFFGQGTRLTVV.

V usage is TRBV15 and J usage is TRBJ2-7, with 7 positions matching TRBD1. Losses at the gene ends were 5 bases for V and 3 bases for J; bases not matched to a gene: 4. CDR1 and CDR2 from the germline V gene are LNHNV and YYDKDF (reference sequence). CDR3 length equals 13 residues. The CDR3 spells CATSPTGNYEQYF. CDR3 nucleotides: TGTGCCACCAGCCCGACAGGGAACTACGAGCAGTACTTC.

The chain couples TRBV29-1 to TRBJ1-2; D not resolved. CDR1 is SQVTM and CDR2 is ANQGSEA in the germline V gene. Trimming left V 6 bases short and J 8 bases short, with 13 bases between. This CDR3 region has 11 residues. DNA for the CDR3: TGCAGCGTGGAGGTGGGCAGCGGCTACACCTTC. Protein product: CSVEVGSGYTF.

A note on this clone: This same CDR3 is encoded by further DNA sequences in the sample. This chain uses TRBV13 with TRBJ2-7; the match to TRBD2 covers 12 bases. Trimming removed 0 bases from V and 3 bases from J; junction bases left unmatched: 0. Per the germline V gene, CDR1 is PRHDT and CDR2 is FYEKMQ (reference sequence). There are 15 residues in the CDR3. CDR3 residues: CASSLGTSGSYEQYF. DNA for the CDR3: TGTGCCAGCAGCTTAGGGACTAGCGGGAGCTACGAGCAGTACTTC.